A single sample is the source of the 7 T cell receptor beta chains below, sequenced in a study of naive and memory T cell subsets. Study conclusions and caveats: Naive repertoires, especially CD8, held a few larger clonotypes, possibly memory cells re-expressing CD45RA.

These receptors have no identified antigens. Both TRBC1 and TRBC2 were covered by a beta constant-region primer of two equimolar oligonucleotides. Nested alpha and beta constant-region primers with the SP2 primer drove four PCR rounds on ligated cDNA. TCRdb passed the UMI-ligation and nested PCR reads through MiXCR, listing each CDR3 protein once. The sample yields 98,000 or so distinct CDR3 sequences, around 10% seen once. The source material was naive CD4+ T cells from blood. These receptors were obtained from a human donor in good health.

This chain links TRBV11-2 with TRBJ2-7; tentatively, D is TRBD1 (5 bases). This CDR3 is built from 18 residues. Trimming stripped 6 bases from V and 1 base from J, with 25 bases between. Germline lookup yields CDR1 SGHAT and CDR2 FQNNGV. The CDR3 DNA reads TGTGCCAGCAGTTACCGGGTGACAGACTTGTCGAAATCCTACGAGCAGTACTTC. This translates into CASSYRVTDLSKSYEQYF.

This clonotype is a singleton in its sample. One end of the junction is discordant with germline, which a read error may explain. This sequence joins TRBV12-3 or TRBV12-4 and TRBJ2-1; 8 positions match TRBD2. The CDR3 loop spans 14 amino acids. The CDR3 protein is CASSFGLAGNERFF. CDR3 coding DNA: TGTGCCAGCAGTTTTGGGCTAGCGGGCAATGAGCGGTTCTTC.

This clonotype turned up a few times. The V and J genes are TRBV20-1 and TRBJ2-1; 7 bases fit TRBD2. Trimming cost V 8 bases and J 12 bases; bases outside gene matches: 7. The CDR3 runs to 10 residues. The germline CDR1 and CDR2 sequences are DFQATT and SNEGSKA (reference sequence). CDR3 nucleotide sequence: TGCAGTACTAAGCGGGGCCTGCAGTTCTTC. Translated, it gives CSTKRGLQFF.

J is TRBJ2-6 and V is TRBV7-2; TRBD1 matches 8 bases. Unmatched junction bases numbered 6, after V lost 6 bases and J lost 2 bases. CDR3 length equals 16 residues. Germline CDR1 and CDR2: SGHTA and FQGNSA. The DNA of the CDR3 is TGTGCCAGCAGAACGACAGGGGCGGCTGGGGCCAACGTCCTGACTTTC. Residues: CASRTTGAAGANVLTF.

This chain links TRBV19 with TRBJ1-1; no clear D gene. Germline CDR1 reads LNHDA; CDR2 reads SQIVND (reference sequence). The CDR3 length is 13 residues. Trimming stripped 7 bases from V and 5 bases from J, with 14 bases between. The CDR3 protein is CASKFSGRTEAFF. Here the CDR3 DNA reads TGTGCCAGTAAATTCTCCGGGAGGACTGAAGCTTTCTTT.

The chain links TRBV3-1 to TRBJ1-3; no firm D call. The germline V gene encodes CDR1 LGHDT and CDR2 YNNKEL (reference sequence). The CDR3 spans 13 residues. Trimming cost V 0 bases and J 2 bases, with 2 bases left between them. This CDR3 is CASSQDPGNTIYF. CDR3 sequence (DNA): TGTGCCAGCAGCCAAGATCCTGGAAACACCATATATTTT. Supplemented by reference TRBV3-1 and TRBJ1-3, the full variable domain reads DTAVSQTPKYLVTQMGNDKSIKCEQNLGHDTMYWYKQDSKKFLKIMFSYNNKELIINETVPNRFSPKSPDKAHLNLHINSLELGDSAVYFCASSQDPGNTIYFGEGSWLTVV.

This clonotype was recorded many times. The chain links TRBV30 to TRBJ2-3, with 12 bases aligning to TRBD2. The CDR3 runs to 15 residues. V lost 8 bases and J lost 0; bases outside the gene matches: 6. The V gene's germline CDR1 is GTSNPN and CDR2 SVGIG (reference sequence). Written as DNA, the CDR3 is TGTGCCGGGGGGACTAGCGGGTCCAGCACAGATACGCAGTATTTT. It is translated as CAGGTSGSSTDTQYF.